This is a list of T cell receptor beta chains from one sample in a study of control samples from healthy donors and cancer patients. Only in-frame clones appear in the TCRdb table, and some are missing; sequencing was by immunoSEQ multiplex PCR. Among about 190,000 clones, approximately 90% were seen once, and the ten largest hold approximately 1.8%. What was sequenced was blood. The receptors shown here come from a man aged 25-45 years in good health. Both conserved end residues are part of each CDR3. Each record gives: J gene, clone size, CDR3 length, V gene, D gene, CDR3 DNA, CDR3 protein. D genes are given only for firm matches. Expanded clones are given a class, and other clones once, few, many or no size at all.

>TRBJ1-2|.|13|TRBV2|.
TGTGCCAGCAGTGATCAACCCAACTATGGCTACACCTTC
CASSDQPNYGYTF
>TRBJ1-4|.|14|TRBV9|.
TGTGCCAGCAGCTCGTCAGGACAGAATGAAAAACTGTTTTTT
CASSSSGQNEKLFF
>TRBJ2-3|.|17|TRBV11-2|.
TGTGCCAGCAGCTTAGGTAGGGGTAGCCCTAGCACAGATACGCAGTATTTT
CASSLGRGSPSTDTQYF
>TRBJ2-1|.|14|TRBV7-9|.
TGTGCCAGCAGCTTAATCTCCAGGGAAGATGAGCAGTTCTTC
CASSLISREDEQFF
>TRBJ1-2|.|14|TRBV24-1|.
TGTGCCACCAGTGAGCACAGTCGGGGTTATGGCTACACCTTC
CATSEHSRGYGYTF
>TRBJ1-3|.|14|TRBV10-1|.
TGCGCCAGCAGTGATGGCGGAGCTGGAAACACCATATATTTT
CASSDGGAGNTIYF
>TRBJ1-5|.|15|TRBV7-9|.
TGTGCCAGCAGCCAAGGTTCAGATAGCAATCAGCCCCAGCATTTT
CASSQGSDSNQPQHF
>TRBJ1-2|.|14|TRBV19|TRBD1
TGTGCCAGTACCTTGCAGGGGGCGTCTTTTGGCTACACCTTC
CASTLQGASFGYTF
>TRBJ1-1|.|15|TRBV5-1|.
TGCGCCAGCAGGCTGGTGGTAGCTGCGAACACTGAAGCTTTCTTT
CASRLVVAANTEAFF
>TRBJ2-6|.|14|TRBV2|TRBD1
TGTGCCAGCCGGGACAGCTCTGGGGCCAACGTCCTGACTTTC
CASRDSSGANVLTF
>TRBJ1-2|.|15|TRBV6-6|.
TGTGCCAGCAGTTCCATGAACAGGGTTATTCATGGCTACACCTTC
CASSSMNRVIHGYTF
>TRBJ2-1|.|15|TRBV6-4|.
TGTGCCAGCAGTGACTCGATTGGACTCTACAATGAGCAGTTCTTC
CASSDSIGLYNEQFF
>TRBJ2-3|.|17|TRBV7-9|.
TGTGCCAGCGGCCCAAGCGGAGGGGCCACACTCACAGATACGCAGTATTTT
CASGPSGGATLTDTQYF
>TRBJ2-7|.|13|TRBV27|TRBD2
TGTGCCAGCAGTTTATGGGAGGGCCACGAGCAGTACTTC
CASSLWEGHEQYF
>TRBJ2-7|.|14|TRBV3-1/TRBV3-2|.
TGTGCCAGCAGCCAAGAGGGGGCGACCTACGAGCAGTACTTC
CASSQEGATYEQYF
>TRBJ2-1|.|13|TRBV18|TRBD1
TGTGCCAGCTCAATCGTTGGACAGGGAGAGCAGTTCTTC
CASSIVGQGEQFF
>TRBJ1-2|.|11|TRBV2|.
TGTGCCAGCAGTGAGCGCTATGGCTACACCTTC
CASSERYGYTF
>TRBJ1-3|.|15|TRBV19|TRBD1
TGTGCCAGTACCCCAACAGGGGTCTCTGGAAACACCATATATTTT
CASTPTGVSGNTIYF
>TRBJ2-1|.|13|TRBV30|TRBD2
TGTGCCTGGGGCGGGGGGGGCCGCAATGAGCAGTTCTTC
CAWGGGGRNEQFF
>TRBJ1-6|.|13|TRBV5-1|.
TGCGCCAGCAGCTACTCCTATAATTCACCCCTCCACTTT
CASSYSYNSPLHF
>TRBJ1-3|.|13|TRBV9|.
TGTGCCAGCAGCCTTGGGACCCGGCCCACCATATATTTT
CASSLGTRPTIYF
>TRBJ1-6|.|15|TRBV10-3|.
TGTGCCATCAGTGAGCCTACAGGGTATAATTCACCCCTCCACTTT
CAISEPTGYNSPLHF
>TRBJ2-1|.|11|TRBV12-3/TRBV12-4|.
TGTGCCAGCAGGCGAAACAATGAGCAGTTCTTC
CASRRNNEQFF
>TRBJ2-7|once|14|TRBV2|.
TGTGCCAGCAGTGACCGGGACCGAACCTACGAGCAGTACTTC
CASSDRDRTYEQYF